This T cell receptor (beta chain) was profiled in a study of beta chain features in type 1 diabetes. Background on the study: Similarity in age, gender and cell yields was seen between patients and healthy donors. Whole-study results and caveats: The study notes PCR might favor shorter templates equally in patients and controls.

This clone was detected a few times. The target antigen is unknown. Sequenced material consisted of expressed TCRB transcripts (all of the isolated RNA was reverse transcribed). Here immunoSEQ multiplex PCR was the method, and the copy in TCRdb shows in-frame clones only, minus some. The top ten clones hold 0.035% to 0.045% of a sample with 350,000 to 450,000 clones, around 13% of them seen once. This CDR3 has 15 residues. Trimming took off 5 bases at V and 4 bases at J, with 17 bases between the two ends. Germline lookup yields CDR1 MNHNY and CDR2 SVGAGI (reference sequence). Sequenced: naive CD4+ T cells from blood. The TCR comes from a young man in good health. This chain uses TRBV6-6 with TRBJ2-5; a possible D gene is TRBD2 (6 bases). CDR3 bases: TGTGCCAGCAGTCAATTACAGTTGGAGGGAGAGACCCAGTACTTC. Its translation: CASSQLQLEGETQYF.